A single sample is the source of the 8 T cell receptor beta chains below, sequenced in a study of blood T cell repertoires in COVID-19. Generated by immunoSEQ multiplex PCR, the TCRdb table keeps only in-frame clones and is missing some. The table includes 210,000 or so clones, approximately 80% detected once. The specimen sequenced was PBMCs or T cells enriched from blood (not recorded which). Every receptor here comes from a man between 60 and 75 years old who had recovered from COVID-19.

The gene calls are TRBV5-5 and TRBJ2-7, with 8 positions matching TRBD2. CDR1 is SGHKS and CDR2 is YYEKEE in the germline V gene (reference sequence). This CDR3 region has 14 residues. Germline trimming cut 2 bases from V and 4 bases from J; bases unmatched to any gene: 5. CDR3 DNA sequence: TGTGCCAGCAGCTTCCAAGCGGGGGAGTACGAGCAGTACTTC. Its translation is CASSFQAGEYEQYF.

The chain couples TRBV10-1 to TRBJ2-1; TRBD2 matches 9 bases. CDR1 is WNHNN and CDR2 is SYGVQD in the germline V gene (reference sequence). V shed 4 bases, J shed 7 bases, and the junction held 5 bases outside the gene matches. The CDR3 loop spans 14 amino acids. The CDR3 sequence is CASSASGDWNEQFF. The CDR3, as DNA: TGCGCCAGCAGTGCTAGCGGGGATTGGAATGAGCAGTTCTTC.

With regard to this clone: The same CDR3 arises from other DNA sequences in this sample as well. This rearrangement joins TRBV11-3 to TRBJ2-2; TRBD2 matches 8 bases. Per germline, CDR1 SGHNT and CDR2 YENEEA. J lost 1 base, V lost 5 bases, and 0 bases had no gene match. The CDR3 consists of 14 residues. The CDR3 DNA follows: TGTGCCAGCAGCCTAGCGGGGAACACCGGGGAGCTGTTTTTT. This sequence encodes CASSLAGNTGELFF.

The V gene is TRBV12-3 or TRBV12-4, the J gene TRBJ1-1, with D unresolved. V lost 2 bases and J lost 5, with 6 bases in between. This CDR3 is built from 12 residues. The DNA for the CDR3 is TGTGCCAGCAGTTTAACAAATACTGAAGCTTTCTTT. Its protein is CASSLTNTEAFF.

The J gene is TRBJ2-7, the V gene TRBV6-2 or TRBV6-3; 8 bases line up with TRBD1. The J segment lost 5 bases and the V segment lost 5 bases, leaving 8 bases of the junction unmatched. The V gene's germline CDR1 is MNHEY and CDR2 SVGEGT. This CDR3 contains 14 residues. The DNA for the CDR3 is TGTGCCAGCAGTCAACCTTGGACAGGGAACGAGCAGTACTTC. Its protein product is CASSQPWTGNEQYF.

V usage is TRBV12-5 and J usage is TRBJ2-3; D may be TRBD1 (6 bases). Trimming pared 1 base from V and 3 bases from J, leaving 11 bases between. CDR3 length: 15 amino acids. The V gene's germline CDR1 is LGHNT and CDR2 FRNRAP. The chain's CDR3 is CASGLDPTGTDTQYF. CDR3 nucleotides: TGTGCTAGTGGTTTGGATCCCACAGGGACAGATACGCAGTATTTT.

V usage is TRBV7-2 and J usage is TRBJ2-5; the match to TRBD2 covers 10 bases. The trim removed 1 base at V and 2 bases at J, leaving 4 bases unmatched. The germline V gene has CDR1 SGHTA and CDR2 FQGNSA. The CDR3 has 16 residues. The CDR3 region is CASSLGASGGQETQYF. DNA for the CDR3: TGTGCCAGCAGCTTAGGGGCTAGCGGGGGTCAAGAGACCCAGTACTTC.

The chain links TRBV19 to TRBJ2-3, with a tentative D call TRBD1 (6 bases). Trimming left V 5 bases short and J 6 bases short, with 18 bases between. Per the germline V gene, CDR1 is LNHDA and CDR2 is SQIVND (reference sequence). The CDR3 totals 15 residues. CDR3 coding DNA: TGTGCCAGTAGTCCCCGAGAGGCAGGGGTGGATACGCAGTATTTT. Amino acid sequence: CASSPREAGVDTQYF.